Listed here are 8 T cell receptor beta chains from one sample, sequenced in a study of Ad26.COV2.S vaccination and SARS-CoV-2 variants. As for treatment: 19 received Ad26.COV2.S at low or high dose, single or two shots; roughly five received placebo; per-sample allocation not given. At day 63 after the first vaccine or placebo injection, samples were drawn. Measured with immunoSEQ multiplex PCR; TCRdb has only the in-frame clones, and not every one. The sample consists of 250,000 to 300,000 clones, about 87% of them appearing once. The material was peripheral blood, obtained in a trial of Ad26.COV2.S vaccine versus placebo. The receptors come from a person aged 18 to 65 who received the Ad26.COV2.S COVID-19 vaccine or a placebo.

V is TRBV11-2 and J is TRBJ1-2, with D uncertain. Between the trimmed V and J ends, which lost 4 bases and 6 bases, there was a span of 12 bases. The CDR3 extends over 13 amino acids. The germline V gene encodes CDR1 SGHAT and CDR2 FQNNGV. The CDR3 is CASSYVPGNGYTF. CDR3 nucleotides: TGTGCCAGCAGCTACGTCCCCGGGAATGGCTACACCTTC. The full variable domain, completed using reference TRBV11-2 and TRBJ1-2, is EAGVAQSPRYKIIEKRQSVAFWCNPISGHATLYWYQQILGQGPKLLIQFQNNGVVDDSQLPKDRFSAERLKGVDSTLKIQPAKLEDSAVYLCASSYVPGNGYTFGSGTRLTVV.

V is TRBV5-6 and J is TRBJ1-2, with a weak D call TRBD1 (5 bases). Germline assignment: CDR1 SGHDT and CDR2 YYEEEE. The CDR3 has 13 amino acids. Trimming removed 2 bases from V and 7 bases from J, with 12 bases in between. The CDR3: CASSLRGSGGYTF. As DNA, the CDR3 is TGTGCCAGCAGCTTAAGGGGTTCGGGTGGCTACACCTTC.

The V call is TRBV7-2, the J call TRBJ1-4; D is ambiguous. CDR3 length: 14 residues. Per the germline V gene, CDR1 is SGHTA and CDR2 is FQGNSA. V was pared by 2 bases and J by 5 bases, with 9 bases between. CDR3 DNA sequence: TGTGCCAGCAGCTTATGGGCCCTCAATGAAAAACTGTTTTTT. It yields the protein CASSLWALNEKLFF.

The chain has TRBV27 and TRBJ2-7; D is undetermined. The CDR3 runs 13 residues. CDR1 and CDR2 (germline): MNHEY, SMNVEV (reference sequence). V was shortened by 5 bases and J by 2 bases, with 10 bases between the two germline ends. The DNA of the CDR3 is TGTGCCAGCAGTAGTGACGGACCCTACGAGCAGTACTTC. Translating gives CASSSDGPYEQYF.

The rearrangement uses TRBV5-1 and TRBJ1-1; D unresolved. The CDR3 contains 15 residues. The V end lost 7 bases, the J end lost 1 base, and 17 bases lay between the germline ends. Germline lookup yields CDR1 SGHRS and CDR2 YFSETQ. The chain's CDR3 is CASRRDGSSNTEAFF. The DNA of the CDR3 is TGCGCCAGCCGAAGAGACGGGTCCTCGAACACTGAAGCTTTCTTT.

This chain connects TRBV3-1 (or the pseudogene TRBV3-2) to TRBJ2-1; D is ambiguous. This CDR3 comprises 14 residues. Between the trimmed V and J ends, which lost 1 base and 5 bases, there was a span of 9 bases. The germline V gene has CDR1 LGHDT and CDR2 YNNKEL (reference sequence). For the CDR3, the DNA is TGTGCCAGCAGCCAAGTCCTTGGGGACAATGAGCAGTTCTTC. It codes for CASSQVLGDNEQFF.

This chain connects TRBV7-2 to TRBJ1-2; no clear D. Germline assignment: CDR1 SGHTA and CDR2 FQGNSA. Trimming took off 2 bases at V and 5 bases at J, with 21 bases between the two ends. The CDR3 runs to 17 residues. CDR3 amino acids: CASSLIADPSSSYGYTF. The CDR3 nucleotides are TGTGCCAGCAGCTTAATCGCAGACCCCTCCTCTAGTTATGGCTACACCTTC.

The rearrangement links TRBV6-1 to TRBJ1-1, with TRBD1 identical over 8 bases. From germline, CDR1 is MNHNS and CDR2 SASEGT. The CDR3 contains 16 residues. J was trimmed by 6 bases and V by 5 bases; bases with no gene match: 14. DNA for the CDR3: TGTGCCAGCAGTAAAGGACAGGGAGGAGGGGGTTCTGAAGCTTTCTTT. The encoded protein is CASSKGQGGGGSEAFF.